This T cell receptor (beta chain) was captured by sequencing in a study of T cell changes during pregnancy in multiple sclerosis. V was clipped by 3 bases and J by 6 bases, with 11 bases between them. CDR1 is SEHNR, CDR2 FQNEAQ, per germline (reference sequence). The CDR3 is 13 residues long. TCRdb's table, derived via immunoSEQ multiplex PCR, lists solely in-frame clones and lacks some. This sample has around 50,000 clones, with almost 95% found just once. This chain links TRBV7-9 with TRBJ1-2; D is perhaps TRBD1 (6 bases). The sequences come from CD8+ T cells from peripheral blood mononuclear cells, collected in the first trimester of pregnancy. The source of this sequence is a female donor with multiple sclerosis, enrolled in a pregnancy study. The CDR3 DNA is TGTGCCAGCAGCTTCCCAGGGGACAATGGCTACACCTTC. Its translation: CASSFPGDNGYTF.